The 28 T cell receptor beta chains in this list originate from one sample, sequenced in a study of a mutant IDH1 vaccine in newly diagnosed glioma. No cognate antigen is known for these TCRs. Time point given: week 47, end of study. Vaccination used 300 ug of mutant IDH1 20-mer peptide per dose, with topical imiquimod. Method: immunoSEQ multiplex PCR; TCRdb's copy keeps in-frame clones and lacks some. The repertoire includes tens of thousands of clones, around 83% of them detected once, and more than 3% sits in the top ten. The source material was PBMCs, sampled from a glioma patient whose treatment included an IDH1 peptide vaccine. All receptors come from a woman in her forties or fifties with glioma.

For the CDR3, the DNA is TGTGCCAGCAGCTTGGGTCAGGGGTTAAAAGAGACCCAGTACTTC. Protein product: CASSLGQGLKETQYF. J is TRBJ2-5 and V is TRBV5-8, with D perhaps TRBD1 (6 bases). With 0 bases removed from V and 3 bases from J, the gap between germline ends came to 12 bases. CDR1 is SGHTS and CDR2 is YDEGEE in the germline V gene. The CDR3 contains 15 residues.

The chain combines TRBV19 with TRBJ1-5, with TRBD1 matching 9 bases. Trimming removed 6 bases from V and 1 base from J; junction bases left unmatched: 4. CDR3 length: 15 residues. Germline values: CDR1 LNHDA, CDR2 SQIVND (reference sequence). The CDR3 is CASSWDRASNQPQHF. CDR3 nucleotide sequence: TGTGCCAGTAGCTGGGACAGGGCAAGCAATCAGCCCCAGCATTTT.

The V and J genes are TRBV7-8 and TRBJ1-2; D is unresolved. The CDR3 contains 14 residues. Germline CDR1 SGHVS, CDR2 FQNEAQ. Between the trimmed V and J ends, which lost 5 bases and 1 base, there was a span of 11 bases. CDR3 sequence: CASSRWTSNYGYTF. The CDR3, as DNA: TGTGCCAGCAGCCGTTGGACCAGTAACTATGGCTACACCTTC.

V and J are TRBV19 and TRBJ2-1; D is perhaps TRBD1 (6 bases). From germline, CDR1 is LNHDA and CDR2 SQIVND (reference sequence). The CDR3 covers 15 residues. V lost 5 bases and J lost 0, with 11 bases in between. CDR3 bases: TGTGCCAGTAGTGAGCAGGACAGCTCCTACAATGAGCAGTTCTTC. Translation gives CASSEQDSSYNEQFF.

The chain uses TRBV6-5 and TRBJ1-4; the D gene is possibly TRBD1 (5 bases). This CDR3 is 15 amino acids long. CDR1 MNHEY and CDR2 SVGAGI come from the germline V gene. With 6 bases removed from V and 8 bases from J, the gap between germline ends came to 19 bases. The CDR3 is CASRRQQGRGEKLFF. The DNA for the CDR3 is TGTGCCAGCAGACGACAGCAGGGTAGGGGCGAAAAACTGTTTTTT.

This clone was observed once. The V gene is TRBV5-6, the J gene TRBJ1-1, with D maybe TRBD1 (5 bases). Germline CDR1 reads SGHDT; CDR2 reads YYEEEE. This CDR3 spans 15 amino acids. Trimming stripped 4 bases from V and 0 bases from J, with 13 bases between. In DNA, the CDR3 is TGTGCCAGCAGCACCGGGGGGACCCTGAACACTGAAGCTTTCTTT. Its translation: CASSTGGTLNTEAFF.

CDR3 residues: CASSFDHEQYF. The DNA for the CDR3 is TGTGCCAGCAGCTTTGATCACGAGCAGTACTTC. The V gene is TRBV5-4, the J gene TRBJ2-7, with no clear D. The length of the CDR3 is 11 residues. The V end was cut by 2 bases, the J end by 5 bases, with 5 bases between. Germline loops: CDR1 SGHNT, CDR2 YYREEE (reference sequence).

The chain uses TRBV5-6 and TRBJ2-7, with TRBD1 as a possible D gene (5 bases). The CDR3 spans 16 residues. Germline CDR1 is SGHDT and CDR2 is YYEEEE. Trimming stripped 0 bases from V and 0 bases from J, with 13 bases between. CDR3 nucleotide sequence: TGTGCCAGCAGCTTGGCCACAGGAGCATACTCCTACGAGCAGTACTTC. It specifies CASSLATGAYSYEQYF.

The chain links TRBV30 to TRBJ1-1, with 7 bases matching TRBD1. The ends lost 3 bases at V and 6 bases at J; junction bases unmatched: 10. CDR3 length: 14 residues. The V gene's germline CDR1 is GTSNPN and CDR2 SVGIG (reference sequence). CDR3 amino acids: CAWRPGPGTAEAFF. The DNA for the CDR3 is TGTGCCTGGAGGCCCGGGCCAGGGACAGCTGAAGCTTTCTTT.

V and J are TRBV2 and TRBJ1-2; the match to TRBD1 covers 9 bases. The J segment lost 8 bases and the V segment lost 6 bases, leaving 10 bases of the junction unmatched. CDR1 SNHLY and CDR2 FYNNEI come from the germline V gene. The CDR3 extends over 14 amino acids. The CDR3 loop is CASRVGGTGTGYTF. CDR3 sequence (DNA): TGTGCCAGCAGGGTGGGCGGGACAGGGACCGGCTACACCTTC.

The chain links TRBV25-1 to TRBJ1-3; 8 bases agree with TRBD1. The CDR3 covers 14 residues. Germline assignment: CDR1 MGHDK and CDR2 SYGVNS. The V and J ends lost 4 bases and 9 bases, in that order; junction bases with no gene match: 8. The CDR3 DNA is TGTGCCAGCAGTGTCAGGGGGCTCGGAGGCACCATATATTTT. This encodes CASSVRGLGGTIYF.

V usage is TRBV2 and J usage is TRBJ1-2; 7 bases line up with TRBD1. The CDR3 has 15 amino acids. Germline V gene sequence: CDR1 SNHLY, CDR2 FYNNEI. After removal of 1 base from V and 8 bases from J, the junction contained 10 bases not matched to a gene. The CDR3 loop reads CASSEEGAGPLGYTF. Written as DNA, the CDR3 is TGTGCCAGCAGTGAAGAGGGGGCAGGGCCACTAGGCTACACCTTC.

The J gene is TRBJ2-7, the V gene TRBV25-1; D is perhaps TRBD1 or TRBD2 (7 bases each). V shed 1 base and J shed 4 bases, with 14 bases lying between them. The CDR3 loop spans 15 amino acids. Germline loops: CDR1 MGHDK, CDR2 SYGVNS. CDR3 region: CASSESYQGGYEQYF. As DNA, the CDR3 is TGTGCCAGCAGTGAATCCTACCAGGGGGGGTACGAGCAGTACTTC.

The J gene is TRBJ1-1, the V gene TRBV5-1, with 7 bases identical to TRBD1. V lost 0 bases to trimming and J lost 0 bases; unmatched junction nucleotides: 5. This CDR3 comprises 16 residues. CDR1 is SGHRS, CDR2 YFSETQ, per germline. The CDR3 loop reads CASSLASQGMNTEAFF. The CDR3 nucleotides read TGCGCCAGCAGCTTGGCATCACAGGGGATGAACACTGAAGCTTTCTTT.

The V call is TRBV25-1, the J call TRBJ1-1, with D uncertain. Germline V gene data show CDR1 as MGHDK and CDR2 as SYGVNS. The CDR3 runs to 13 residues. Trimming shortened V by 9 bases and J by 1 base, and 12 bases separated the two germline ends. DNA of the CDR3: TGTGCCAGTAAACGCGGTGGGAACACTGAAGCTTTCTTT. Residues: CASKRGGNTEAFF.

This clone has more than one count but fewer than ten. The V and J genes are TRBV29-1 and TRBJ1-1; weak D call: TRBD1 (5 bases). Germline V gene lookup returns CDR1 SQVTM and CDR2 ANQGSEA. Trimming cost V 5 bases and J 4 bases, with 11 bases left between them. The CDR3 spans 12 residues. The CDR3 region is CSVSDSLTEAFF. The CDR3 nucleotides read TGCAGCGTTTCTGACAGCCTCACTGAAGCTTTCTTT. Together with reference TRBV29-1 and TRBJ1-1, the CDR3 gives the full variable domain: SAVISQKPSRDICQRGTSLTIQCQVDSQVTMMFWYRQQPGQSLTLIATANQGSEATYESGFVIDKFPISRPNLTFSTLTVSNMSPEDSSIYLCSVSDSLTEAFFGQGTRLTVV.

V usage is TRBV6-1 and J usage is TRBJ2-7; 7 positions agree with TRBD1. This CDR3 is built from 14 residues. Germline V CDR1 and CDR2: MNHNS, SASEGT. The J segment lost 2 bases and the V segment lost 8 bases, leaving 9 bases of the junction unmatched. CDR3 sequence: CASQFWGQTYEQYF. The CDR3 region has the DNA TGTGCCAGCCAGTTTTGGGGACAGACCTACGAGCAGTACTTC.

The genes are TRBV27 and TRBJ2-1; TRBD1 matches at 8 bases. Germline V gives CDR1 MNHEY, CDR2 SMNVEV (reference sequence). Losses at the gene ends were 4 bases for V and 4 bases for J; bases not matched to a gene: 9. CDR3 length: 16 amino acids. CDR3 in DNA: TGTGCCAGCAGTTCCCTAAACAGGGGGTGGTACAATGAGCAGTTCTTC. This codes for CASSSLNRGWYNEQFF.

This chain joins TRBV7-2 and TRBJ1-2; 7 bases are a match to TRBD1. CDR3 size: 13 residues. J was trimmed by 4 bases and V by 5 bases; bases with no gene match: 4. Germline CDR1 reads SGHTA; CDR2 reads FQGNSA. The CDR3 bases are TGTGCCAGCAGCCAGACAGGGATCTATGGCTACACCTTC. It translates to CASSQTGIYGYTF.

The chain recombines TRBV19 with TRBJ2-4; TRBD2 is a possible D gene (6 bases). V was trimmed by 7 bases and J by 0 bases, leaving 13 bases between them. CDR1 LNHDA and CDR2 SQIVND come from the germline V gene (reference sequence). CDR3 length: 15 amino acids. In DNA form, the CDR3 reads TGTGCCAGTAATTCCTGGGGGGTAGCCAAAAACATTCAGTACTTC. It is translated as CASNSWGVAKNIQYF.

The chain carries TRBV27 and TRBJ1-2, with 10 bases fitting TRBD1. Germline CDR1 and CDR2: MNHEY and SMNVEV (reference sequence). This CDR3 has 15 residues. V lost 2 bases, J lost 3 bases, and 3 bases stayed unmatched. The CDR3 region is CASSLGTGADYGYTF. The CDR3 nucleotides read TGTGCCAGCAGTTTAGGGACAGGGGCGGACTATGGCTACACCTTC.

The chain joins TRBV4-2 to TRBJ2-5, with D perhaps matching TRBD2 (6 bases). This CDR3 region has 15 residues. Germline CDR1 LGHNA, CDR2 YNFKEQ. Trimming left V 3 bases short and J 2 bases short, with 13 bases between. CDR3 DNA sequence: TGTGCCAGCAGCCAGGGAGGAGCGGTTCAAGAGACCCAGTACTTC. This sequence encodes CASSQGGAVQETQYF.

This chain links TRBV6-1 with TRBJ2-3, with a weak D call TRBD1 (6 bases). The CDR3 sequence is 12 residues long. V was cut by 8 bases and J by 6 bases, with 12 bases left in between. Germline V gene data show CDR1 as MNHNS and CDR2 as SASEGT. The CDR3 coding sequence is TGTGCCAGCCGACAGCAGGGGGATACGCAGTATTTT. Protein: CASRQQGDTQYF.

V gene TRBV4-1 combines with J gene TRBJ2-3; TRBD2 aligns across 12 bases. The CDR3 is 18 residues long. Germline loops: CDR1 MGHRA, CDR2 YSYEKL. The V gene end was trimmed by 1 base and the J gene end by 2 bases; junction bases not matched to a gene: 7. This CDR3 reads CASSQGPGLAGYTDTQYF. CDR3 DNA: TGCGCCAGCAGCCAAGGGCCCGGACTAGCGGGGTACACAGATACGCAGTATTTT.

This clone has just one count. This rearrangement joins TRBV5-1 to TRBJ2-5; 7 nucleotides line up with TRBD2. The germline gives CDR1 SGHRS, CDR2 YFSETQ. The CDR3 has 13 residues. V lost 6 bases and J lost 5; bases outside the gene matches: 7. This CDR3 is CASTAGSGETQYF. The DNA of the CDR3 is TGCGCCAGCACAGCGGGGTCGGGGGAGACCCAGTACTTC.

The V call is TRBV5-6, the J call TRBJ1-1; a weak D match, TRBD1 (5 bases). The V end lost 1 base, the J end lost 3 bases, and 13 bases lay between the germline ends. CDR1 is SGHDT and CDR2 is YYEEEE in the germline V gene. The CDR3 consists of 15 residues. The CDR3 loop is CASSLLHRSHTEAFF. The DNA for the CDR3 is TGTGCCAGCAGCTTGCTCCACAGGAGTCACACTGAAGCTTTCTTT. Full variable domain (rest looked up from reference TRBV5-6 and TRBJ1-1): DAGVTQSPTHLIKTRGQQVTLRCSPKSGHDTVSWYQQALGQGPQFIFQYYEEEERQRGNFPDRFSGHQFPNYSSELNVNALLLGDSALYLCASSLLHRSHTEAFFGQGTRLTVV.

The rearrangement links TRBV27 to TRBJ1-1; TRBD1 agrees at 7 bases. The CDR3 has 15 amino acids. With V trimmed by 5 bases and J by 6 bases, 12 bases remained unmatched. The germline gives CDR1 MNHEY, CDR2 SMNVEV (reference sequence). CDR3 region: CASSRQGVLGAEAFF. The CDR3 DNA is TGTGCCAGCAGTCGGCAGGGGGTCCTCGGCGCTGAAGCTTTCTTT.

This clone was recorded once. J is TRBJ2-5 and V is TRBV4-3, with a possible D match to TRBD1 (6 bases). The DNA matches TRBJ2-7 better at its end, which makes the J call doubtful. This CDR3 is built from 16 residues. Germline V gene data show CDR1 as LGHNA and CDR2 as YSLEER. CDR3 in amino acids: CASSHYAGDYLYEQYF. CDR3 DNA sequence: TGCGCCAGCAGCCACTATGCAGGGGATTACCTCTACGAGCAGTACTTC.